These 13 T cell receptor beta chains were sequenced from one sample in a study of T cell responses to AZD1222 COVID-19 vaccine. The protocol was immunoSEQ multiplex PCR, while the TCRdb copy is restricted to in-frame clones and leaves out a portion. The top ten hold around 50% of the sample, which has more than 35,000 clones, over 80% seen once. Sequenced material: peripheral blood, taken on day 0 of AZD1222 vaccination. The receptors were gathered from an adult in good health.

The genes are TRBV23-1 and TRBJ2-2; no definite D call. TRBV23-1 is an ORF, and what it does is uncertain. The length of the CDR3 is 13 residues. The CDR3 sequence: CPPLGPNTGELFF. The CDR3 DNA follows: TGCCCTCCTCTAGGGCCGAACACCGGGGAGCTGTTTTTT.

The chain is built from TRBV3-1 (or the pseudogene TRBV3-2) and TRBJ2-2, with D uncertain. Germline V CDR1 and CDR2: LGHDT, YNNKEL (reference sequence). The CDR3 spans 13 residues. With 4 bases removed from V and 5 bases from J, the gap between germline ends came to 8 bases. CDR3 sequence (DNA): TGTGCCAGCAGCCCTCCGGAAACCGGGGAGCTGTTTTTT. Translating gives CASSPPETGELFF.

The table lists this clone with many counts. The CDR3 spells CASSGGRGSQPQHF. CDR3 coding DNA: TGTGCCAGCAGTGGGGGCAGGGGAAGTCAGCCCCAGCATTTT. The chain carries TRBV2 and TRBJ1-5; weak D call: TRBD1 (6 bases). The CDR3 totals 14 residues. V lost 4 bases and J 6 bases, leaving 13 bases between the germline ends. Germline-derived CDR1 and CDR2 are SNHLY and FYNNEI.

The chain joins TRBV28 to TRBJ1-5; no definite D call. V was cut by 7 bases and J by 2 bases, with 9 bases left in between. CDR1 is MDHEN, CDR2 SYDVKM, per germline. The CDR3 length is 13 residues. DNA of the CDR3: TGTGCCAGCAAGGATACCGGCAATCAGCCCCAGCATTTT. Translation: CASKDTGNQPQHF. Full variable domain (missing parts from reference TRBV28 and TRBJ1-5): DVKVTQSSRYLVKRTGEKVFLECVQDMDHENMFWYRQDPGLGLRLIYFSYDVKMKEKGDIPEGYSVSREKKERFSLILESASTNQTSMYLCASKDTGNQPQHFGDGTRLSIL.

The J gene is TRBJ2-7, the V gene TRBV7-6; D is perhaps TRBD1 (6 bases). The CDR3 extends over 14 amino acids. V was cut by 5 bases and J by 0 bases, with 11 bases left in between. CDR1 and CDR2 from the germline V gene are SGHVS and FNYEAQ. The CDR3 nucleotides read TGTGCCAGCAGCCCCCCGGGACACTCCTACGAGCAGTACTTC. This translates into CASSPPGHSYEQYF. The entire variable domain, with the rest obtained from reference TRBV7-6 and TRBJ2-7, is as follows: GAGVSQSPRYKVTKRGQDVALRCDPISGHVSLYWYRQALGQGPEFLTYFNYEAQQDKSGLPNDRFSAERPEGSISTLTIQRTEQRDSAMYRCASSPPGHSYEQYFGPGTRLTVT.

The chain is built from TRBV6-2 or TRBV6-3 and TRBJ2-7; TRBD2 agrees at 9 bases. This CDR3 has 16 amino acids. V lost 0 bases to trimming and J lost 3 bases; unmatched junction nucleotides: 6. Germline V CDR1 and CDR2: MNHEY, SVGEGT. CDR3 coding DNA: TGTGCCAGCAGTTACTCCGTGGTAGCGGGGGTCTACGAGCAGTACTTC. Translating gives CASSYSVVAGVYEQYF.

The chain recombines TRBV9 with TRBJ1-6; D remains unclear. Between the trimmed V and J ends, which lost 4 bases and 3 bases, there was a span of 14 bases. The CDR3 contains 16 residues. Germline V gives CDR1 SGDLS, CDR2 YYNGEE. The CDR3 bases are TGTGCCAGCAGCCCCCGTGGAAAGGGCTATAATTCACCCCTCCACTTT. Translation: CASSPRGKGYNSPLHF.

Here the CDR3 DNA reads TGTGCCAGTAGTAGGGGTAGCTTCAGGTCCTACGAGCAGTACTTC. This translates into CASSRGSFRSYEQYF. V is TRBV19 and J is TRBJ2-7; no clear D gene. The V gene lost 4 bases and the J gene lost 1 base, with 14 bases spanning the gap. The CDR3 is made up of 15 amino acids. The germline V gene has CDR1 LNHDA and CDR2 SQIVND (reference sequence). Looking up the rest from reference TRBV19 and TRBJ2-7 gives the full variable domain: DGGITQSPKYLFRKEGQNVTLSCEQNLNHDAMYWYRQDPGQGLRLIYYSQIVNDFQKGDIAEGYSVSREKKESFPLTVTSAQKNPTAFYLCASSRGSFRSYEQYFGPGTRLTVT.

This rearrangement joins TRBV28 to TRBJ2-7; D uncertain. Trimming took off 6 bases at V and 2 bases at J, with 14 bases between the two ends. Looked up from germline, CDR1 is MDHEN and CDR2 is SYDVKM. The CDR3 spans 14 residues. This chain's CDR3 is CASSPPGGTYEQYF. Written as DNA, the CDR3 is TGTGCCAGCAGCCCCCCTGGTGGGACCTACGAGCAGTACTTC.

The chain combines TRBV19 with TRBJ2-3; TRBD1 aligns across 7 bases. After removal of 5 bases from V and 0 bases from J, the junction contained 8 bases not matched to a gene. This CDR3 spans 16 amino acids. Germline V lookup: CDR1 LNHDA, CDR2 SQIVND (reference sequence). CDR3 in amino acids: CASSLPIQGSTDTQYF. In nucleotides, the CDR3 is TGTGCCAGTAGTTTACCCATACAGGGGAGCACAGATACGCAGTATTTT.

The chain couples TRBV7-2 to TRBJ2-1; D call uncertain. Germline CDR1 reads SGHTA; CDR2 reads FQGNSA. V lost 3 bases and J lost 3, with 9 bases in between. The CDR3 sequence is 14 residues long. The CDR3 DNA follows: TGTGCCAGCAGCTTTACCGGTTTCTACAATGAGCAGTTCTTC. Protein: CASSFTGFYNEQFF. The full variable domain, its missing parts supplied by reference TRBV7-2 and TRBJ2-1, is GAGVSQSPSNKVTEKGKDVELRCDPISGHTALYWYRQSLGQGLEFLIYFQGNSAPDKSGLPSDRFSAERTGGSVSTLTIQRTQQEDSAVYLCASSFTGFYNEQFFGPGTRLTVL.

The gene calls are TRBV28 and TRBJ1-4; TRBD1 agrees at 7 bases. Per germline, CDR1 MDHEN and CDR2 SYDVKM. V dropped 2 bases and J dropped 5; count of bases not matched to a gene: 2. CDR3 length: 14 amino acids. The CDR3 bases are TGTGCCAGCAGTTTAAGGGACAGCAATGAAAAACTGTTTTTT. Residues: CASSLRDSNEKLFF.

Written as DNA, the CDR3 is TGTGCCAGCAGCTTAGTGGGGCGGGTGGAGACCCAGTACTTC. This translates into CASSLVGRVETQYF. This rearrangement joins TRBV7-9 to TRBJ2-5, with D possibly being TRBD1 or TRBD2 (5 bases each). Germline V lookup: CDR1 SEHNR, CDR2 FQNEAQ (reference sequence). V shed 1 base and J shed 5 bases, with 11 bases lying between them. The CDR3 sequence is 14 residues long.